The entry that follows covers one TCR beta chain sequence. Criteria for exclusion of patients were uncontrolled infection, other autoimmune disease, pregnancy or lactation. Clinical symptoms, serum thyroxine and TRAb, thyroid ultrasound and orbital computed tomography together formed the diagnostic basis. Fresh peripheral blood, 10 ml, yielded the PBMCs. RNA transcripts were the template for amplifying TCR beta CDR3 regions. The TCR CDR3 first-round RT-PCR relied on the HTBI primer set. TCRdb reprocessed the multiplex PCR reads via MiXCR and lists one record per CDR3 protein. This sample has about 360,000 distinct CDR3 sequences, with about 15% found just once. The data were taken from a study of T cells in Graves' hyperthyroidism and ophthalmopathy. Study as a whole: Peripheral blood sampling occurred at initial diagnosis, before any treatment.

The V gene end was trimmed by 5 bases and the J gene end by 8 bases; junction bases not matched to a gene: 3. There are 12 residues in the CDR3. CDR1 and CDR2 (germline): MNHEY, SMNVEV (reference sequence). This sequence joins TRBV27 and TRBJ1-1, with 9 positions matching TRBD1. The sample taken for sequencing was blood. The source of this sequence is a young woman with Graves' hyperthyroidism that later progressed to Graves' ophthalmopathy. CDR3 nucleotide sequence: TGTGCCAGCAGTCTGACAGGGGGAGAAGCTTTCTTT. Protein product: CASSLTGGEAFF.